The 13 T cell receptor beta chains reported below all come from one sample, sequenced in a study of T cell responses to AZD1222 COVID-19 vaccine. Assay: immunoSEQ multiplex PCR; the TCRdb copy retains only in-frame clones and omits some. The repertoire holds approximately 140,000 clones, 75% to 95% seen once, with less than 2% in the top ten. Sequences were derived from peripheral blood, sampled 28 days after the second AZD1222 dose. The origin of the receptors is an adult who received the AZD1222 COVID-19 vaccine.

The V gene is TRBV6-6, the J gene TRBJ2-3; D may be TRBD1 or TRBD2 (6 bases each). The length of the CDR3 is 16 residues. Germline V CDR1 and CDR2: MNHNY, SVGAGI (reference sequence). V lost 5 bases and J lost 6, with 21 bases in between. The CDR3 nucleotides read TGTGCCAGCAGTCCCCAGGACAGCGGGTCTTGGGATACGCAGTATTTT. Protein product: CASSPQDSGSWDTQYF.

The rearrangement joins TRBV3-1 (or the pseudogene TRBV3-2) to TRBJ2-1, with 10 bases lining up with TRBD2. V trimming: 4 bases; J trimming: 10 bases; junction bases outside the gene matches: 13. This CDR3 spans 16 amino acids. Germline CDR1 is LGHDT and CDR2 is YNNKEL (reference sequence). In DNA form, the CDR3 reads TGTGCCAGCAGCCCTCTAGCGGGAGAGTTTCGGGGCGAGCAGTTCTTC. Amino acids: CASSPLAGEFRGEQFF.

CDR3 coding DNA: TGTGCCAGTAAAGCCCCGGGACAACATTCACCCCTCCACTTT. As protein: CASKAPGQHSPLHF. The chain is built from TRBV2 and TRBJ1-6; a possible D gene is TRBD1 (6 bases). Germline V gives CDR1 SNHLY, CDR2 FYNNEI. The V gene lost 9 bases and the J gene lost 8 bases, with 17 bases spanning the gap. This CDR3 spans 14 amino acids.

V is TRBV15 and J is TRBJ2-4, with 12 bases aligning to TRBD2. Losses at the gene ends were 5 bases for V and 3 bases for J; bases not matched to a gene: 8. Germline assignment: CDR1 LNHNV and CDR2 YYDKDF (reference sequence). The CDR3 loop spans 17 amino acids. CDR3 nucleotide sequence: TGTGCCACCAGCGGCGGACTAGCGGGATGGGACAAAAACATTCAGTACTTC. Its protein is CATSGGLAGWDKNIQYF.

V usage is TRBV2 and J usage is TRBJ2-4, with D tentatively TRBD1 (5 bases). Germline-derived CDR1 and CDR2 are SNHLY and FYNNEI. Deletions cut 6 bases from V and 7 bases from J, with 16 bases between. The CDR3 totals 14 residues. As DNA, the CDR3 is TGTGCCAGCAGCCCGACAGCCCCGAGGAACATTCAGTACTTC. It encodes CASSPTAPRNIQYF.

In this sample, this clone turned up once. The chain has TRBV13 and TRBJ1-6; the match to TRBD1 covers 9 bases. V trimming: 4 bases; J trimming: 8 bases; junction bases outside the gene matches: 6. Germline V CDR1 and CDR2: PRHDT, FYEKMQ (reference sequence). This CDR3 is 15 amino acids long. CDR3 bases: TGTGCCAGCAGCTCTAACAGGGGGCAAGATTCACCCCTCCACTTT. It encodes CASSSNRGQDSPLHF. Filled out from reference TRBV13 and TRBJ1-6, the complete variable domain reads AAGVIQSPRHLIKEKRETATLKCYPIPRHDTVYWYQQGPGQDPQFLISFYEKMQSDKGSIPDRFSAQQFSDYHSELNMSSLELGDSALYFCASSSNRGQDSPLHFGNGTRLTVT.

The chain joins TRBV27 to TRBJ1-4; TRBD1 aligns across 8 bases. This CDR3 is built from 13 residues. Per germline, CDR1 MNHEY and CDR2 SMNVEV (reference sequence). The ends lost 5 bases at V and 7 bases at J; junction bases unmatched: 3. In nucleotides, the CDR3 is TGTGCCAGCAGTCGGACAGGGCTTGAAAAACTGTTTTTT. Translating it yields CASSRTGLEKLFF.

CDR3 bases: TGTGCCACCCGACTCACAGGGGGCTGGGAAGATACGCAGTATTTT. Encoded protein: CATRLTGGWEDTQYF. This chain joins TRBV19 and TRBJ2-3, with 9 bases lining up with TRBD1. This CDR3 region has 15 residues. The germline CDR1 and CDR2 sequences are LNHDA and SQIVND (reference sequence). Trimming removed 10 bases from V and 5 bases from J; junction bases left unmatched: 13.

The chain employs TRBV15 and TRBJ1-2, with D possibly matching TRBD1 (5 bases). This CDR3 has 15 residues. V lost 1 base and J lost 8, with 17 bases in between. Germline CDR1 and CDR2: LNHNV and YYDKDF (reference sequence). CDR3 coding DNA: TGTGCCACCAGCAGAGCCCGGGCCGGGAGGGACGGCTACACCTTC. Amino acids: CATSRARAGRDGYTF. Full variable domain (remainder filled in from reference TRBV15 and TRBJ1-2): DAMVIQNPRYQVTQFGKPVTLSCSQTLNHNVMYWYQQKSSQAPKLLFHYYDKDFNNEADTPDNFQSRRPNTSFCFLDIRSPGLGDTAMYLCATSRARAGRDGYTFGSGTRLTVV.

The chain employs TRBV3-1 (or the pseudogene TRBV3-2) and TRBJ2-5; TRBD2 agrees at 8 bases. V was pared by 0 bases and J by 5 bases, with 5 bases of the junction left unmatched. This CDR3 region has 15 residues. In germline, CDR1 is LGHDT, CDR2 YNNKEL (reference sequence). The CDR3 spells CASSQDYSGGETQYF. The CDR3 nucleotides are TGTGCCAGCAGCCAAGACTATTCGGGAGGGGAGACCCAGTACTTC.

The V and J genes are TRBV6-5 and TRBJ1-2, with 7 bases aligning to TRBD1. CDR1 is MNHEY and CDR2 is SVGAGI in the germline V gene. The trim removed 2 bases at V and 6 bases at J, leaving 6 bases unmatched. The CDR3 consists of 14 residues. CDR3 sequence: CASSYTQGSHGYTF. As DNA, the CDR3 is TGTGCCAGCAGTTACACACAGGGGAGTCATGGCTACACCTTC.

This sequence joins TRBV20-1 and TRBJ1-1, with D possibly being TRBD1 (5 bases). CDR3 length: 17 residues. CDR1 is DFQATT, CDR2 SNEGSKA, per germline (reference sequence). Trimming removed 3 bases at V and 4 bases at J, with 24 bases between. This chain's CDR3 is CSASLRRGPGGGTEAFF. In nucleotides, the CDR3 is TGCAGTGCTAGTCTTCGTCGGGGACCGGGCGGGGGCACTGAAGCTTTCTTT.

The chain joins TRBV9 to TRBJ2-3; D uncertain. The CDR3 totals 17 residues. V lost 0 bases and J lost 1, with 15 bases in between. CDR1 and CDR2 (germline): SGDLS, YYNGEE. CDR3 DNA: TGTGCCAGCAGCGTAGAAGTGGGGTCTCGGCGCACAGATACGCAGTATTTT. Translation: CASSVEVGSRRTDTQYF.